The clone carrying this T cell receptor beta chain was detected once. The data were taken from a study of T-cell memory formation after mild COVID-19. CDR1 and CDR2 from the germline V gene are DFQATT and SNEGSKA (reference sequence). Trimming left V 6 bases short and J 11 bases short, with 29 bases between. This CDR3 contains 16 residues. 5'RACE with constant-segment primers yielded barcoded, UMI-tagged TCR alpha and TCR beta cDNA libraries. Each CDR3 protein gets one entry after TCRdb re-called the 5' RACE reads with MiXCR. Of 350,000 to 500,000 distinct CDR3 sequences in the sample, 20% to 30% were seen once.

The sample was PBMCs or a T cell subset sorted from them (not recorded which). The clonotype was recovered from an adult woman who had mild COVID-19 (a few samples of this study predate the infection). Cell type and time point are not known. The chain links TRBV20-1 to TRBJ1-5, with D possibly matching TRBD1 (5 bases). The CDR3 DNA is TGCAGTGCCCGAAGGGGATTAATAGCCGGGGGTGAGGCCCAGCATTTT. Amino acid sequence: CSARRGLIAGGEAQHF.